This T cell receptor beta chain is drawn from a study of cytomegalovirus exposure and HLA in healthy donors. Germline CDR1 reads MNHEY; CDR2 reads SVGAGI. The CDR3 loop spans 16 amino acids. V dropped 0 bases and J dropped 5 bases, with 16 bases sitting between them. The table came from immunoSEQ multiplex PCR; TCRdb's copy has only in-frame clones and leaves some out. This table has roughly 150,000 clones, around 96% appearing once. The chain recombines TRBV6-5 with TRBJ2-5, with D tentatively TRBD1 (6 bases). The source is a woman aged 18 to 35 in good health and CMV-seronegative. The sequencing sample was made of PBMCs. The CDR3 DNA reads TGTGCCAGCAGTTACTCTAGCGTCGGAAGGGGGGAGACCCAGTACTTC. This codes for CASSYSSVGRGETQYF.